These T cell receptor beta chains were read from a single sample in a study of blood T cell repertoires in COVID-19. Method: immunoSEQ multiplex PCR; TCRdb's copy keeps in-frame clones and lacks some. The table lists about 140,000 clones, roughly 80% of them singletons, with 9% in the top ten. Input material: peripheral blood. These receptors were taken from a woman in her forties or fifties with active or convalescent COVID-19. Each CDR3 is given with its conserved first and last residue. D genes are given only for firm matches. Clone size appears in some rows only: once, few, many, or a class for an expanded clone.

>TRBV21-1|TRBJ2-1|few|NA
TGTGCCAGCAGCATCCCCCCCGGACAGAGCTCCTACAATGAGCAGTTCTTC
CASSIPPGQSSYNEQFF
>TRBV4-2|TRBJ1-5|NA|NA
TGTGCCAGCAGCCCATTTTCAGGGGGCAATCAGCCCCAGCATTTT
CASSPFSGGNQPQHF
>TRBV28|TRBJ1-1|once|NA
TGTGCCAGCACCGGCCCGGCGTGGGACATGAACACTGAAGCTTTCTTT
CASTGPAWDMNTEAFF
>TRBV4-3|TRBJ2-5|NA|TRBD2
TGCGCCAGCAGCCAAGCCCCCCAGCGGGGGGTCGGGCAGACCCAGTACTTC
CASSQAPQRGVGQTQYF
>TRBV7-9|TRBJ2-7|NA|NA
TGTGCCAGCAGCGGCCAACAGGCAGGGGCGCCCAAAGAGCAGTACTTC
CASSGQQAGAPKEQYF
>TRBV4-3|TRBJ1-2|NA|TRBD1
TGCGCCAGCAGCCAAGAATTGTTGAAAGGGGGCCACTATGGCTACACCTTC
CASSQELLKGGHYGYTF
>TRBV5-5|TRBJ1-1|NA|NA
TGTGCCAGCAGCTTGGGACAGGCGGTGAACACTGAAGCTTTCTTT
CASSLGQAVNTEAFF
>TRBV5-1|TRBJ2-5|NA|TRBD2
TGCGCCAGCGGTCCAGCGGGACAAGAGACCCAGTACTTC
CASGPAGQETQYF
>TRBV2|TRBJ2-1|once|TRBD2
TGTGCCACCTCGACTAGCGGGGGGGCCGATGAGCAGTTCTTC
CATSTSGGADEQFF
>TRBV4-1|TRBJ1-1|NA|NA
TGCGCCAGCAGCCAAGAAGGCTGGGGAGCGGCCCTTGGAGCTTTCTTT
CASSQEGWGAALGAFF
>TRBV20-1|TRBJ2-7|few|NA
TGCAGTGCTAGTCCATGGGACAACTCCTACGAGCAGTACTTC
CSASPWDNSYEQYF
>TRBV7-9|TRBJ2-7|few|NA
TGTGCCAGCGCAGCGCCAGGGTTTATCTACGAGCAGTACTTC
CASAAPGFIYEQYF
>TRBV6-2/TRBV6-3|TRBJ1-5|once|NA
TGTGCCAGCAGTTATGGGCTGGTAAGCAATCAGCCCCAGCATTTT
CASSYGLVSNQPQHF
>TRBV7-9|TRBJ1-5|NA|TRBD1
TGTGCCAGCAGCTTAGGGACAGGGGTATCGGGCAATCAGCCCCAGCATTTT
CASSLGTGVSGNQPQHF
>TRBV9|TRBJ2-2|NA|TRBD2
TGTGCCAGCAGCGTGACTAGCGGGATAAACACCGGGGAGCTGTTTTTT
CASSVTSGINTGELFF
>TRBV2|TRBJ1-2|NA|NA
TGTGCCAGCACGCCTTGGGGGCAGGCCTATGGCTACACCTTC
CASTPWGQAYGYTF
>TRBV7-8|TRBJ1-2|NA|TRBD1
TGTGCCAGCAGCTTAGCCGTGACAGGGGGTGGCTATGGCTACACCTTC
CASSLAVTGGGYGYTF
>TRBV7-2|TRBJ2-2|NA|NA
TGTGCCAGCAGCTTAGGATGGGCGGGCACCGGGGAGCTGTTTTTT
CASSLGWAGTGELFF
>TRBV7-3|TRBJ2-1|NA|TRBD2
TGTGCCAGCAGCCTGCGGGGGGATGAGCAGTTCTTC
CASSLRGDEQFF
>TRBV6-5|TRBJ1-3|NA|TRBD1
TGTGCCAGCGGGGACAGGGGTTTCGGAAACACCATATATTTT
CASGDRGFGNTIYF
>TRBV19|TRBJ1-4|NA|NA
TGTGCCAGTGGGACGACGGGAGGTAATGAAAAACTGTTTTTT
CASGTTGGNEKLFF
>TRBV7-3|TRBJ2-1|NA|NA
TGTGCCAGCAGCCTTAAGGGTGGGGAGTTCGATGAGCAGTTCTTC
CASSLKGGEFDEQFF
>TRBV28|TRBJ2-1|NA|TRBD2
TGTGCCAGCAGGGGGACTAGCGGGATTTTCTATGAGCAGTTCTTC
CASRGTSGIFYEQFF
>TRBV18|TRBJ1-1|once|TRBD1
TGTGCCAGCTCACCAGTGACAGGGGTGAACACTGAAGCTTTCTTT
CASSPVTGVNTEAFF
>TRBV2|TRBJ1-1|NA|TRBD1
TGTGCCAGCAGACCTACAGGGGTGGGTGAAGCTTTCTTT
CASRPTGVGEAFF
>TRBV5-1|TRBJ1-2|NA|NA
TGCGCCAGCAGCGCCCAAGACAGTTCCTATGGCTACACCTTC
CASSAQDSSYGYTF
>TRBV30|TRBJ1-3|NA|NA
TGTGCCTGGACCGCAAGCCGCTCTGGAAACACCATATATTTT
CAWTASRSGNTIYF
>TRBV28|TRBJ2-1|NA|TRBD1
TGTGCCAGCAGTTTAATGGGGACAGGGGCAAAGCAGTTCTTC
CASSLMGTGAKQFF
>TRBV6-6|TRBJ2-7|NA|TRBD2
TGTGCCAGCAGTACAAGCGGGGGGGCTTCCTACGAGCAGTACTTC
CASSTSGGASYEQYF